Detailed here is one T cell receptor beta chain. This CDR3 is 14 amino acids long. Trimming took 2 bases from V and 10 from J, leaving 17 bases between them. Germline V CDR1 and CDR2: MNHEY, SVGAGI. This entry comes from a study of blood T cell repertoires in COVID-19. The method was immunoSEQ multiplex PCR; TCRdb's version includes in-frame clones alone and lacks a portion of them. The sample has over 65,000 clones, about 82% seen once. The chain carries TRBV6-5 and TRBJ1-1; D gene unclear. The sequenced material came from peripheral blood. The clonotype comes from an elderly man with active or convalescent COVID-19. The CDR3 DNA follows: TGTGCCAGCAGTTACAAGGACCCAGCGCGGGGAGCTTTCTTT. Encoded protein: CASSYKDPARGAFF.